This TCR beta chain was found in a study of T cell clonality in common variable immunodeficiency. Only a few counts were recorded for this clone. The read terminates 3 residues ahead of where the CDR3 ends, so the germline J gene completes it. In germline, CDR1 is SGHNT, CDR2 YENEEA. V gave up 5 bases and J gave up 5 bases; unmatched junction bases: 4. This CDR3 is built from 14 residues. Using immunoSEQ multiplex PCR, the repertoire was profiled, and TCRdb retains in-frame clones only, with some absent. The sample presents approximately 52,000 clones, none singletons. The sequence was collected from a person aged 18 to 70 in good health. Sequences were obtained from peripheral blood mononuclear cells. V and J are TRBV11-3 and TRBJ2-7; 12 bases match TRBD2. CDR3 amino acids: CASSRLAGVHEQYF. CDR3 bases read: TGTGCCAGCAGCCGACTAGCGGGAGTCCACGAG.